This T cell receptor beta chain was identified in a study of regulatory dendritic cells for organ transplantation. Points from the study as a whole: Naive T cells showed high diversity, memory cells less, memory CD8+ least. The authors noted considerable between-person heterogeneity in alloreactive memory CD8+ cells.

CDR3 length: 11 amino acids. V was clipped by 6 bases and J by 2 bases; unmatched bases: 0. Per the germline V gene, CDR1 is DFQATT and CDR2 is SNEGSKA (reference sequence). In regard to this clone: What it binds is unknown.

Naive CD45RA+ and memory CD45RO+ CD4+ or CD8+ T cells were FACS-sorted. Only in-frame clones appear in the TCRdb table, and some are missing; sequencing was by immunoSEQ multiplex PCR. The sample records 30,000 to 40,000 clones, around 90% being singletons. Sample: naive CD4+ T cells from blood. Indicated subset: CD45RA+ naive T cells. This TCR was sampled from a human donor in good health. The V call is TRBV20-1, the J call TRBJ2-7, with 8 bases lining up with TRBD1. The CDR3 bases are TGCAGTGCGGGACAGGCCTACGAGCAGTACTTC. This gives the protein CSAGQAYEQYF.